Sequencing of this T cell receptor beta chain was carried out in a study of blood T cell repertoires in COVID-19. For the study at large: PBMCs, B-cell-depleted T cells, or T cells were the source of the cDNA or gDNA that made up the material.

The CDR3 spans 22 residues. Trimming took 5 bases from V and 2 from J; bases not matched to a gene: 26. Germline-derived CDR1 and CDR2 are KGHDR and SFDVKD. Original processing methods: For nucleated cells, counts were estimated from reference gene primer amplification. Some clones are missing from TCRdb's copy, which holds only in-frame ones; the method was immunoSEQ multiplex PCR. Clone size and V and J calls were adopted from that table, with D and trimming inferred from the DNA. The sample lists about 400,000 clones, approximately 88% occurring once. Self-reported history from a screening survey and questionnaire set each donor's cohort.

The chain carries TRBV24-1 and TRBJ2-4; 7 positions agree with TRBD2. This TCR was sampled from a woman aged 25 to 39 with acute COVID-19. The source material was PBMCs or T cells enriched from blood (not recorded which). Here the CDR3 reads CATSVGGLGGGRWLIPKNIQYF. The CDR3 region has the DNA TGTGCCACCAGTGTTGGGGGGTTAGGCGGGGGACGGTGGCTCATTCCCAAAAACATTCAGTACTTC.